This entry lists 20 T cell receptor beta chains sequenced from one sample in a study of cytomegalovirus exposure and HLA in healthy donors. A multiplex PCR was run with 60 Vbeta primers and 13 Jbeta primers. TCRdb keeps only in-frame clones here, not all; method: immunoSEQ multiplex PCR. Among more than 150,000 clones listed, around 80% were seen once. The sequenced sample consisted of PBMCs. The origin of the receptors is a woman in her thirties in good health and CMV-seronegative.

V gene TRBV7-8 combines with J gene TRBJ2-5, with a possible D match to TRBD2 (5 bases). Trimming stripped 7 bases from V and 5 bases from J, with 20 bases between. This CDR3 comprises 15 residues. The V gene's germline CDR1 is SGHVS and CDR2 FQNEAQ. The CDR3 region is CASTKGRTVRETQYF. The CDR3 DNA reads as TGTGCCAGCACCAAAGGAAGGACTGTCCGTGAGACCCAGTACTTC. The full variable domain, completed using reference TRBV7-8 and TRBJ2-5, is GAGVSQSPRYKVAKRGQDVALRCDPISGHVSLFWYQQALGQGPEFLTYFQNEAQLDKSGLPSDRFFAERPEGSVSTLKIQRTQQEDSAVYLCASTKGRTVRETQYFGPGTRLLVL.

The rearrangement joins TRBV30 to TRBJ1-5; 7 nucleotides align to TRBD1. This CDR3 comprises 13 residues. Losses at the gene ends were 6 bases for V and 2 bases for J; bases not matched to a gene: 4. Germline assignment: CDR1 GTSNPN and CDR2 SVGIG (reference sequence). DNA for the CDR3: TGTGCCTGCAGGGGGGCCGGCAATCAGCCCCAGCATTTT. Translating it yields CACRGAGNQPQHF.

This clone was counted between two and nine times. V and J are TRBV19 and TRBJ1-2; possible D gene TRBD1, 5 bases. The CDR3 is 17 amino acids. Germline CDR1 LNHDA, CDR2 SQIVND (reference sequence). V lost 3 bases and J lost 3, with 20 bases in between. CDR3 nucleotides: TGTGCCAGTAGTATCGACGGGGCGGCAGCGGGCTACTATGGCTACACCTTC. Amino acids: CASSIDGAAAGYYGYTF. Using reference TRBV19 and TRBJ1-2 for the parts outside the CDR3, the full variable domain is DGGITQSPKYLFRKEGQNVTLSCEQNLNHDAMYWYRQDPGQGLRLIYYSQIVNDFQKGDIAEGYSVSREKKESFPLTVTSAQKNPTAFYLCASSIDGAAAGYYGYTFGSGTRLTVV.

The gene calls are TRBV2 and TRBJ1-2, with D maybe TRBD1 (5 bases). From germline, CDR1 is SNHLY and CDR2 FYNNEI. The V end was cut by 5 bases, the J end by 1 base, with 8 bases between. CDR3 length: 13 amino acids. The CDR3 spells CASSQDINYGYTF. The CDR3 coding sequence is TGTGCCAGCAGTCAGGACATTAACTATGGCTACACCTTC.

This chain uses TRBV6-1 with TRBJ1-4; 8 bases agree with TRBD1. The CDR3 has 13 residues. Germline V gene lookup returns CDR1 MNHNS and CDR2 SASEGT. After removal of 8 bases from V and 7 bases from J, the junction contained 6 bases not matched to a gene. The CDR3 sequence is CASVDRGGEKLFF. The CDR3 DNA reads as TGTGCCAGCGTCGACAGGGGAGGTGAAAAACTGTTTTTT.

The chain uses TRBV2 and TRBJ2-1; D perhaps matches TRBD1 (5 bases). Germline lookup yields CDR1 SNHLY and CDR2 FYNNEI. This CDR3 spans 13 amino acids. V shed 7 bases and J shed 4 bases, with 11 bases lying between them. The CDR3: CASTQTDYNEQFF. CDR3 nucleotide sequence: TGTGCCAGCACCCAGACAGATTACAATGAGCAGTTCTTC.

This clone occurred once. This chain joins TRBV5-1 and TRBJ2-1; TRBD2 aligns across 11 bases. The CDR3 is 16 residues long. J gave up 4 bases and V 6 bases, and 9 bases lay outside the gene matches. CDR1 SGHRS and CDR2 YFSETQ come from the germline V gene. This CDR3 is CASIDPTSGVYNEQFF. DNA for the CDR3: TGCGCCAGCATCGACCCGACTAGCGGGGTGTACAATGAGCAGTTCTTC.

The chain combines TRBV15 with TRBJ2-3; D is unclear. The germline gives CDR1 LNHNV, CDR2 YYDKDF (reference sequence). The CDR3 covers 13 residues. Between the trimmed V and J ends, which lost 4 bases and 6 bases, there was a span of 11 bases. CDR3 nucleotide sequence: TGTGCCACCAGCACCCGCCTAGAGGATACGCAGTATTTT. It yields the protein CATSTRLEDTQYF.

This chain joins TRBV4-3 and TRBJ1-2; 8 bases are a match to TRBD1. CDR3 length: 15 amino acids. The germline V gene encodes CDR1 LGHNA and CDR2 YSLEER. The V segment lost 0 bases and the J segment 6 bases; nucleotides outside the gene matches: 6. CDR3 DNA sequence: TGCGCCAGCAGCCAAGACGTCAGGGGGCAAAATGGCTACACCTTC. It encodes CASSQDVRGQNGYTF.

This clone was seen a handful of times. V gene TRBV27 combines with J gene TRBJ1-1; D is unclear. Germline CDR1 MNHEY, CDR2 SMNVEV (reference sequence). With 1 base removed from V and 1 base from J, the gap between germline ends came to 7 bases. CDR3 length equals 14 residues. Here the CDR3 DNA reads TGTGCCAGCAGTTTATATAGGAGGAACACTGAAGCTTTCTTT. This gives the protein CASSLYRRNTEAFF.

The chain links TRBV11-1 to TRBJ1-2, with 9 bases lining up with TRBD1. V lost 2 bases and J lost 4; bases outside the gene matches: 8. This CDR3 has 16 amino acids. CDR1 is SGHAT, CDR2 FQDESV, per germline (reference sequence). This chain's CDR3 is CASSLTTGGDTYGYTF. The CDR3 region has the DNA TGTGCCAGCAGCTTAACCACAGGGGGCGATACCTATGGCTACACCTTC.

The genes are TRBV4-3 and TRBJ2-7, with D maybe TRBD2 (7 bases). CDR3 size: 13 residues. Germline values: CDR1 LGHNA, CDR2 YSLEER. Trimming took 2 bases from V and 6 from J, leaving 11 bases between them. The CDR3 DNA reads TGCGCCAGCAGCCAACGGGGGGCGGCCGAGCAGTACTTC. Translating it yields CASSQRGAAEQYF.

The rearrangement joins TRBV19 to TRBJ2-3, with a weak D call TRBD1 (5 bases). The CDR3 covers 15 residues. V was shortened by 6 bases and J by 3 bases, with 16 bases between the two germline ends. Germline loops: CDR1 LNHDA, CDR2 SQIVND (reference sequence). The CDR3 nucleotides are TGTGCCAGTAGGCCCGATCTAGGGGAAACAGATACGCAGTATTTT. Encoded protein: CASRPDLGETDTQYF.

The V gene is TRBV7-8, the J gene TRBJ1-5; TRBD1 agrees at 9 bases. Germline CDR1 reads SGHVS; CDR2 reads FQNEAQ. The CDR3 is 15 amino acids. The V and J ends lost 4 bases and 5 bases, in that order; junction bases with no gene match: 6. Written as DNA, the CDR3 is TGTGCCAGCAGCTCCGGGACAGGGCGCTATCAGCCCCAGCATTTT. Protein product: CASSSGTGRYQPQHF.

The V gene is TRBV25-1, the J gene TRBJ2-2; 7 bases are shared with TRBD1. Germline V gene data show CDR1 as MGHDK and CDR2 as SYGVNS. The CDR3 length is 15 residues. V was clipped by 7 bases and J by 6 bases; unmatched bases: 11. CDR3: CASIPTGVIAGELFF. The CDR3, as DNA: TGTGCCAGCATACCTACAGGGGTGATCGCCGGGGAGCTGTTTTTT.

The table lists this clone with a count of one. The V call is TRBV19, the J call TRBJ1-3, with 7 bases lining up with TRBD1. Germline loops: CDR1 LNHDA, CDR2 SQIVND (reference sequence). CDR3 length: 15 amino acids. With 8 bases clipped from V and 1 base from J, the junction kept 8 bases outside the gene matches. This CDR3 is CASGPTGVSGNTIYF. The CDR3 region has the DNA TGTGCCAGTGGACCCACAGGGGTTTCTGGAAACACCATATATTTT. The variable domain in full, completed from reference TRBV19 and TRBJ1-3, reads DGGITQSPKYLFRKEGQNVTLSCEQNLNHDAMYWYRQDPGQGLRLIYYSQIVNDFQKGDIAEGYSVSREKKESFPLTVTSAQKNPTAFYLCASGPTGVSGNTIYFGEGSWLTVV.

This clone has just a few counts. This chain connects TRBV6-6 to TRBJ2-7, with TRBD1 matching over 9 bases. V was clipped by 2 bases and J by 6 bases; unmatched bases: 8. This CDR3 spans 15 amino acids. Germline values: CDR1 MNHNY, CDR2 SVGAGI (reference sequence). The CDR3 nucleotides are TGTGCCAGCAGTTACAAGGGACAGGGCGGGGGCGAGCAGTACTTC. Its protein product is CASSYKGQGGGEQYF.

The chain links TRBV6-5 to TRBJ1-1; D might be TRBD1 (5 bases). Deletions cut 11 bases from V and 3 bases from J, with 16 bases between. The CDR3 is made up of 13 amino acids. Germline V gene sequence: CDR1 MNHEY, CDR2 SVGAGI. The chain's CDR3 is CAAAVDTDTEAFF. The CDR3 DNA sequence: TGTGCCGCCGCGGTGGACACGGACACTGAAGCTTTCTTT.

This chain links TRBV7-9 with TRBJ1-2; 8 positions agree with TRBD1. Germline V CDR1 and CDR2: SEHNR, FQNEAQ (reference sequence). The ends lost 6 bases at V and 8 bases at J; junction bases unmatched: 8. The CDR3 covers 13 residues. CDR3 in DNA: TGTGCCAGCAGTCTCCAGGGGGCGGGGGGCTACACCTTC. It translates to CASSLQGAGGYTF.

This clone was found once. The CDR3: CASSYQGGAESFF. The CDR3 nucleotides are TGTGCCAGCAGCTACCAGGGCGGGGCCGAGTCTTTCTTT. This rearrangement joins TRBV11-1 to TRBJ1-1; D is possibly TRBD1 (5 bases). The CDR3 consists of 13 residues. V was clipped by 4 bases and J by 12 bases, with 18 bases between them. CDR1 is SGHAT and CDR2 is FQDESV in the germline V gene (reference sequence).